This T cell receptor (beta chain) was identified during a study of T-cell reconstitution after alpha-beta-depleted transplantation in children. A remark on this clonotype: The antigen is undetermined. This may be a read error: a much more frequent sequence differs by one nucleotide.

Germline values: CDR1 DFQATT, CDR2 SNEGSKA (reference sequence). The CDR3 has 16 residues. Study-wide points: A year had passed since transplant, and T-cell counts and diversity by then came mostly from newly produced T cells. The origin of high day-60 TCRbeta diversity in some patients lay in surviving recipient T cells and thymic progenitors. Reports say that about two months after transplant, the alpha-beta T cells came out of several hundred graft clones that had expanded.

Unique molecular identifiers were built into the TCRbeta library. TCRdb reanalysed the PCR reads using MiXCR and keeps one entry per CDR3 protein. The data hold approximately 630,000 distinct CDR3 sequences, with about an eighth observed a single time. The gene calls are TRBV20-1 and TRBJ2-7; a possible D gene is TRBD1 (7 bases). The source was PBMCs, collected before TCRalphabeta/CD19-depleted stem cell transplant. The receptor was derived from a girl aged 2 to 10 with congenital amegakaryocytic thrombocytopenia, due to receive a stem cell transplant. The CDR3 spells CSARDQGGTQTYEQSF. The CDR3 region has the DNA TGCAGTGCTAGAGATCAGGGGGGTACCCAAACCTACGAGCAGTCCTTC.